These 3 T cell receptor beta chains share one sample of origin, sequenced in a study of blood T cell repertoires in COVID-19. This table comes from immunoSEQ multiplex PCR, and its TCRdb copy is limited to in-frame clones, with some not included. The sample yields more than 150,000 clones, roughly 76% seen once. The specimen was peripheral blood. The receptor source for this set is a woman aged 80 or over with COVID-19, enrolled during active disease.

This chain's CDR3 is CASSLTSSLYNEQFF. The DNA of the CDR3 is TGCGCCAGCAGCTTGACTAGCTCCCTTTACAATGAGCAGTTCTTC. This chain links TRBV5-1 with TRBJ2-1, with D possibly being TRBD2 (6 bases). Germline V gene data show CDR1 as SGHRS and CDR2 as YFSETQ. CDR3 length: 15 residues. Between the trimmed V and J ends, which lost 1 base and 4 bases, there was a span of 12 bases.

V is TRBV15 and J is TRBJ1-2, with 9 bases identical to TRBD1. The CDR3 is made up of 17 amino acids. V was clipped by 5 bases and J by 5 bases; unmatched bases: 15. Germline lookup yields CDR1 LNHNV and CDR2 YYDKDF (reference sequence). CDR3 region: CATSEGGTGPTGYGYTF. The CDR3 DNA reads as TGTGCCACCAGCGAGGGGGGGACAGGGCCCACTGGGTATGGCTACACCTTC.

This clone was recorded once. The chain is built from TRBV4-2 and TRBJ1-3; weak D call: TRBD1 (6 bases). Trimming left V 2 bases short and J 3 bases short, with 11 bases between. The CDR3 is made up of 15 amino acids. Per germline, CDR1 LGHNA and CDR2 YNFKEQ. CDR3 sequence (DNA): TGTGCCAGCAGCCAACTAGGGGGTCTTGGAAACACCATATATTTT. It codes for CASSQLGGLGNTIYF.